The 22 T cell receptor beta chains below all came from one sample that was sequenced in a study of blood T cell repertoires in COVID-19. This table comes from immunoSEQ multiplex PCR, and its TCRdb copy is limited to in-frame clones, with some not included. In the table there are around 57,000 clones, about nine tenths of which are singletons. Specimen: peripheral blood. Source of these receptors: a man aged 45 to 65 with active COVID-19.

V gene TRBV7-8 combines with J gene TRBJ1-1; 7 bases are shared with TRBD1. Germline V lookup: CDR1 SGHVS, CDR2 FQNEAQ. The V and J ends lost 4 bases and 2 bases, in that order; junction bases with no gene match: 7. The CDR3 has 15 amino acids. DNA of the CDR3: TGTGCCAGCAGCTCTCCGGGACAGATCAACACTGAAGCTTTCTTT. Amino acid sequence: CASSSPGQINTEAFF.

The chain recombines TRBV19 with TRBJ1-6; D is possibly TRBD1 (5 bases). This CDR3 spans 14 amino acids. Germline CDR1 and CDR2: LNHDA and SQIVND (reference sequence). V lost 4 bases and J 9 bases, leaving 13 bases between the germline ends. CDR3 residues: CASSTAGGLSPLHF. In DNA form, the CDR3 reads TGTGCCAGTAGTACGGCGGGGGGTCTTTCACCCCTCCACTTT.

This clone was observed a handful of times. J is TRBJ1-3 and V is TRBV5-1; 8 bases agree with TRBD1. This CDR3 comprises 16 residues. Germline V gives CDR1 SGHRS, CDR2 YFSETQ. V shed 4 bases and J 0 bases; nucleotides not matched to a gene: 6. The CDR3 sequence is CASSPGQASSGNTIYF. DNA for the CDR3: TGCGCCAGCAGCCCGGGACAGGCGAGCTCTGGAAACACCATATATTTT.

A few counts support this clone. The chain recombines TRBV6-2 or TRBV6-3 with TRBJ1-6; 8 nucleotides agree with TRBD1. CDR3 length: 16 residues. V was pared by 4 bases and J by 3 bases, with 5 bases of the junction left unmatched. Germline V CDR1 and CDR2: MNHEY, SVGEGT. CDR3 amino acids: CASSLTGASYNSPLHF. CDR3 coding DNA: TGTGCCAGCAGTTTGACAGGGGCGAGCTATAATTCACCCCTCCACTTT.

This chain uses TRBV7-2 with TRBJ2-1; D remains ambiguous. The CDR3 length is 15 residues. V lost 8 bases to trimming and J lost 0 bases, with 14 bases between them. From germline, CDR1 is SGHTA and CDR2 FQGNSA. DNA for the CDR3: TGTGCCAGCGAGAGATCCGTACGCTCCTACAATGAGCAGTTCTTC. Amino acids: CASERSVRSYNEQFF.

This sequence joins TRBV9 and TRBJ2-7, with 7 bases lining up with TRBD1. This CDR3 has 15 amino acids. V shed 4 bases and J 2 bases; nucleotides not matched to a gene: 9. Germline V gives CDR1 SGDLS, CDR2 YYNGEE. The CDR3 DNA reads TGTGCCAGCAGCCCGACAGAGGGGGCTACCTACGAGCAGTACTTC. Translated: CASSPTEGATYEQYF.

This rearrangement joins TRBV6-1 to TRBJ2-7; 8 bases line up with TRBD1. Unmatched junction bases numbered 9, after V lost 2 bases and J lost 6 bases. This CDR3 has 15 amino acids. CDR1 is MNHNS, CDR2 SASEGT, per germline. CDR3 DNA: TGTGCCAGCAGTGAACCTGTGACAGGGGACCTCGAGCAGTACTTC. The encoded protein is CASSEPVTGDLEQYF.

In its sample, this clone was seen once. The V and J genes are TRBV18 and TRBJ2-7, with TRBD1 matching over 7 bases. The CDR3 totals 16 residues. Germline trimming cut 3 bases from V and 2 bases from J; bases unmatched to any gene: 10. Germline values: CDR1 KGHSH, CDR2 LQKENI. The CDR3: CASSPIAGQAAYEQYF. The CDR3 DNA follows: TGTGCCAGCTCACCCATCGCCGGACAGGCAGCCTACGAGCAGTACTTC.

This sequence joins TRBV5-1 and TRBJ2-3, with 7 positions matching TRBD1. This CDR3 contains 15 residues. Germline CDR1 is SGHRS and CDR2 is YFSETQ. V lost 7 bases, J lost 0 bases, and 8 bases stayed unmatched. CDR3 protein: CASSGTALSTDTQYF. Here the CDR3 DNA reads TGCGCCAGCTCCGGGACAGCCCTTAGCACAGATACGCAGTATTTT.

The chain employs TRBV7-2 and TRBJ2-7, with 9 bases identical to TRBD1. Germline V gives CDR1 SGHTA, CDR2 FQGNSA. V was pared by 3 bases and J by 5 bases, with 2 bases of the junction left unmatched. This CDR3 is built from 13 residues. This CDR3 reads CASSLTGGNEQYF. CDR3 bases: TGTGCCAGCAGCTTGACAGGGGGAAACGAGCAGTACTTC.

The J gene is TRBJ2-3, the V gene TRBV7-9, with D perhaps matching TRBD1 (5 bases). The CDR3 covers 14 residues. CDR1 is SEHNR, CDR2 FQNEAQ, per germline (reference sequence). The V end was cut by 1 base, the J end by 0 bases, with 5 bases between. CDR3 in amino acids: CASSLEGSTDTQYF. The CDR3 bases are TGTGCCAGCAGCTTAGAGGGGAGCACAGATACGCAGTATTTT.

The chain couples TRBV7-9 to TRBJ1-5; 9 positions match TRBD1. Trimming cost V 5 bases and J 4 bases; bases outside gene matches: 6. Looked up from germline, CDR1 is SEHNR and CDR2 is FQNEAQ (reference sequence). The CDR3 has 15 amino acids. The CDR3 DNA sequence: TGTGCCAGCAGCGCACAGGGGGCCCAGAATCAGCCCCAGCATTTT. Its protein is CASSAQGAQNQPQHF.

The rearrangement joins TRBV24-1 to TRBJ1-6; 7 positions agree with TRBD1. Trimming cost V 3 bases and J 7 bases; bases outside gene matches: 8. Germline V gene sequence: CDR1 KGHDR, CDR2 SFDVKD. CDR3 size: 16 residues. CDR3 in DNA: TGTGCCACCAGTGATCCGAGACAGGGAGCGAATTCACCCCTCCACTTT. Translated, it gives CATSDPRQGANSPLHF.

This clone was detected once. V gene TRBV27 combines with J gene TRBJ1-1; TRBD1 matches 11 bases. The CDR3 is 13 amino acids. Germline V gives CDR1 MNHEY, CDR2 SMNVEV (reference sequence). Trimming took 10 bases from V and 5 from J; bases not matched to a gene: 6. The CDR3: CATRGQGVTEAFF. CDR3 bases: TGTGCCACCCGGGGACAGGGGGTGACTGAAGCTTTCTTT.

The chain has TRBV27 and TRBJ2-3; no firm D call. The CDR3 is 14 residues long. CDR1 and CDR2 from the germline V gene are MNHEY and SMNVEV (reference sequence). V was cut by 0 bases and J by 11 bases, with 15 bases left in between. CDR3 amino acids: CASSLSRTPLRQYF. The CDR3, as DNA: TGTGCCAGCAGTTTATCGAGAACCCCTTTGCGGCAGTATTTT.

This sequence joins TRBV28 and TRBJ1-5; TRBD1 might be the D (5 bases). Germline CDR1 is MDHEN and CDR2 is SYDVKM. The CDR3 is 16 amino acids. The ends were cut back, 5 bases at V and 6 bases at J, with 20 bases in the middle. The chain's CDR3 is CASSAGGDAAAQPQHF. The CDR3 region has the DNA TGTGCCAGCAGTGCGGGGGGGGACGCGGCGGCTCAGCCCCAGCATTTT.

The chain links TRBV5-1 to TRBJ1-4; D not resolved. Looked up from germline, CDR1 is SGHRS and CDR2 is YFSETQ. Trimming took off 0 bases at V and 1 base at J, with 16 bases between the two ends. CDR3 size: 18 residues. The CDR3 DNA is TGCGCCAGCAGCTTGGGTATGAGGTCAGATTTAACTAATGAAAAACTGTTTTTT. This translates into CASSLGMRSDLTNEKLFF.

The CDR3 region is CASATGINGETQYF. CDR3 sequence (DNA): TGTGCCAGCGCGACAGGAATTAACGGAGAGACCCAGTACTTC. The rearrangement links TRBV6-5 to TRBJ2-5; D is possibly TRBD1 (6 bases). V shed 8 bases and J shed 4 bases, with 17 bases lying between them. CDR3 length: 14 residues. Germline CDR1 MNHEY, CDR2 SVGAGI.

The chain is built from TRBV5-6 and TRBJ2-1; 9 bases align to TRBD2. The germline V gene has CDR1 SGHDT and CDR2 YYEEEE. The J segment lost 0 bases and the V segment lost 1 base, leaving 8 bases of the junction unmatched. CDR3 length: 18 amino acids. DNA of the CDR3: TGTGCCAGCAGCTTGTCGCGGGGGGGCTTGAGCTCCTACAATGAGCAGTTCTTC. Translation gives CASSLSRGGLSSYNEQFF. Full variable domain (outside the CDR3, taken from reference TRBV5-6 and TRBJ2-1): DAGVTQSPTHLIKTRGQQVTLRCSPKSGHDTVSWYQQALGQGPQFIFQYYEEEERQRGNFPDRFSGHQFPNYSSELNVNALLLGDSALYLCASSLSRGGLSSYNEQFFGPGTRLTVL.

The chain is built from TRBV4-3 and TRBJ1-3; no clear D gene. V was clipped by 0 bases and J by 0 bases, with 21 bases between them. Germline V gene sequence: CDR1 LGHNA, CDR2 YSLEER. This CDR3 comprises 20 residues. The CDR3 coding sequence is TGCGCCAGCAGCCAAGATGGAGGCAGGAAAGGTGGATACTCTGGAAACACCATATATTTT. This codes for CASSQDGGRKGGYSGNTIYF.

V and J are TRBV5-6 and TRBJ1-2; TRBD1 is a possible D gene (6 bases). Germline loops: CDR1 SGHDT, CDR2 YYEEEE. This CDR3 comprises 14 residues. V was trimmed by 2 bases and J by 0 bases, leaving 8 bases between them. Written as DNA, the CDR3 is TGTGCCAGCAGCTTACAGGGAGCTAACTATGGCTACACCTTC. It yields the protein CASSLQGANYGYTF.

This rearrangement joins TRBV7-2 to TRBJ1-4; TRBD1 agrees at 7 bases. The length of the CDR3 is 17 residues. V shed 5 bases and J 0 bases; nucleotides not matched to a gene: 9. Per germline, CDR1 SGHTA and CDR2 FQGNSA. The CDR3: CASSNDRVGATNEKLFF. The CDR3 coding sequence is TGTGCCAGCAGCAACGACAGGGTGGGCGCAACTAATGAAAAACTGTTTTTT.